Listed below are T cell receptor beta chains from one sample, sequenced in a study of blood T cell repertoires in COVID-19. This table comes from immunoSEQ multiplex PCR, and its TCRdb copy is limited to in-frame clones, with some not included. The sample has around 180,000 clones; about 88% are singletons. The sequencing sample was made of peripheral blood. These receptors all stem from a human donor in a cohort sampled during active COVID-19. Each CDR3 is given with its conserved first and last residue. Each record gives: V gene, J gene, D gene, clone size, CDR3 DNA, CDR3 protein. D genes are given only for firm matches. Clone size is shown for a subset of rows, as once, few, many or a class of expanded clone.

V gene: TRBV5-1
J gene: TRBJ1-1
D gene: .
clone size: .
CDR3 DNA: TGCGCCAGCAGCTTGGCCTCTGGGGGGAGGAACACTGAAGCTTTCTTT
CDR3 protein: CASSLASGGRNTEAFF

V gene: TRBV27
J gene: TRBJ2-6
D gene: .
clone size: .
CDR3 DNA: TGTGCCAGCAGGCGGAGCTCTGGGGCCAACGTCCTGACTTTC
CDR3 protein: CASRRSSGANVLTF

V gene: TRBV3-1/TRBV3-2
J gene: TRBJ1-1
D gene: TRBD1
clone size: .
CDR3 DNA: TGTGCCAGCAGCCAATCGGACAGGTACACTGAAGCTTTCTTT
CDR3 protein: CASSQSDRYTEAFF

V gene: TRBV6-5
J gene: TRBJ1-6
D gene: .
clone size: .
CDR3 DNA: TGTGCCAGCAGTCGTGGGCGCCGGAATTCACCCCTCCACTTT
CDR3 protein: CASSRGRRNSPLHF

V gene: TRBV18
J gene: TRBJ2-5
D gene: TRBD1
clone size: .
CDR3 DNA: TGTGCCAGCTCACCAGGGACAGCCTTGTACTTC
CDR3 protein: CASSPGTALYF

V gene: TRBV5-1
J gene: TRBJ1-1
D gene: TRBD1
clone size: .
CDR3 DNA: TGCGCCAGCAGCTTGGCAGGGGGCCGGTACACTGAAGCTTTCTTT
CDR3 protein: CASSLAGGRYTEAFF

V gene: TRBV3-1/TRBV3-2
J gene: TRBJ1-6
D gene: .
clone size: few
CDR3 DNA: TGTGCCAGCAGCCAAGGTTGGGGGGGCGGAGGTTCACCCCTCCACTTT
CDR3 protein: CASSQGWGGGGSPLHF

V gene: TRBV6-5
J gene: TRBJ2-7
D gene: .
clone size: .
CDR3 DNA: TGTGCCAGCAGCCGAGGGATTCCTAGCTACGAGCAGTACTTC
CDR3 protein: CASSRGIPSYEQYF

V gene: TRBV5-5
J gene: TRBJ1-2
D gene: .
clone size: .
CDR3 DNA: TGTGCCAGCAGCTTGAACCTAGCTAACTATGGCTACACCTTC
CDR3 protein: CASSLNLANYGYTF

V gene: TRBV6-5
J gene: TRBJ2-1
D gene: TRBD1
clone size: .
CDR3 DNA: TGTGCCAGCAGTTACTCACAGGGGGCTGTGTACAATGAGCAGTTCTTC
CDR3 protein: CASSYSQGAVYNEQFF

V gene: TRBV14
J gene: TRBJ1-1
D gene: .
clone size: .
CDR3 DNA: TGTGCCAGCAGCCAAGATGGGGCAGCTTTCTTT
CDR3 protein: CASSQDGAAFF

V gene: TRBV18
J gene: TRBJ2-3
D gene: TRBD1
clone size: .
CDR3 DNA: TGTGCCACAAACCAACTCCCCGGGACAGGGAACACAGATACGCAGTATTTT
CDR3 protein: CATNQLPGTGNTDTQYF

V gene: TRBV2
J gene: TRBJ2-2
D gene: .
clone size: few
CDR3 DNA: TGTGCCAGCAGTGCAGGGGCCAAAAGCGGGGAGCTGTTTTTT
CDR3 protein: CASSAGAKSGELFF